The 6 T cell receptor beta chains reported below all come from one sample, sequenced in a study of CD8+ T cells in alopecia areata. Treatment indicated: oral pan-JAK inhibitor, 5-10 mg twice daily. Sequencing used cDNA as its template, made by extracting RNA and reverse transcribing it. Only in-frame clones appear in the TCRdb table, and some are missing; sequencing was by immunoSEQ multiplex PCR. The data contain 150,000 to 200,000 clones, approximately 50% of them seen just once; the ten biggest clones take up 9.5% to 13%. The sequencing used CD8+ T cells sorted from blood, collected at approximately week 52, from a patient treated with tofacitinib. These receptors all come from a human donor with alopecia areata.

This chain links TRBV4-3 with TRBJ2-1; 12 bases line up with TRBD2. CDR3 length equals 16 residues. Germline CDR1 LGHNA, CDR2 YSLEER. V lost 1 base, J lost 4 bases, and 2 bases stayed unmatched. DNA for the CDR3: TGCGCCAGCAGCCAAGCCGGACTAGCGGGGTACAATGAGCAGTTCTTC. It codes for CASSQAGLAGYNEQFF.

This clone has just a few counts. The chain couples TRBV2 to TRBJ2-3; 12 bases fit TRBD1. The CDR3 consists of 15 residues. The J segment lost 4 bases and the V segment lost 6 bases, leaving 5 bases of the junction unmatched. Germline CDR1 reads SNHLY; CDR2 reads FYNNEI. The DNA for the CDR3 is TGTGCCAGCAGAGCCGGGACAGGGGGCTCAGATACGCAGTATTTT. Protein: CASRAGTGGSDTQYF. Full variable domain (rest looked up from reference TRBV2 and TRBJ2-3): EPEVTQTPSHQVTQMGQEVILRCVPISNHLYFYWYRQILGQKVEFLVSFYNNEISEKSEIFDDQFSVERPDGSNFTLKIRSTKLEDSAMYFCASRAGTGGSDTQYFGPGTRLTVL.

The sample holds a few counts of this clone. The chain uses TRBV11-2 and TRBJ1-4; possibly TRBD1 for D (6 bases). V lost 3 bases to trimming and J lost 5 bases, with 10 bases between them. From germline, CDR1 is SGHAT and CDR2 FQNNGV. This CDR3 spans 14 amino acids. CDR3 DNA: TGTGCCAGCAGCTTCGGGACAAGAAATGAAAAACTGTTTTTT. The encoded protein is CASSFGTRNEKLFF.

This clone was counted only a few times. The J gene is TRBJ1-2, the V gene TRBV6-5, with D unclear. This CDR3 comprises 13 residues. Germline CDR1 reads MNHEY; CDR2 reads SVGAGI. Trimming pared 5 bases from V and 3 bases from J, leaving 10 bases between. CDR3 loop: CASSENSYYGYTF. The CDR3 region has the DNA TGTGCCAGCAGTGAAAACAGCTACTATGGCTACACCTTC.

The chain employs TRBV27 and TRBJ2-7; possible D gene TRBD2, 6 bases. CDR3 length: 17 amino acids. Trimming left V 6 bases short and J 0 bases short, with 21 bases between. Germline CDR1 reads MNHEY; CDR2 reads SMNVEV (reference sequence). This CDR3 reads CASSPTPLSGLSYEQYF. In DNA, the CDR3 is TGTGCCAGCAGCCCTACCCCCCTTAGCGGCCTCTCCTACGAGCAGTACTTC.

This clone turned up a few times. The chain recombines TRBV2 with TRBJ2-1; a weak D match, TRBD1 (5 bases). Germline V CDR1 and CDR2: SNHLY, FYNNEI. V lost 1 base and J 4 bases, leaving 5 bases between the germline ends. This CDR3 region has 13 residues. The CDR3 DNA reads TGTGCCAGCAGTGAAGGACAGTACAATGAGCAGTTCTTC. Encoded protein: CASSEGQYNEQFF.